The 18 T cell receptor beta chains reported below all come from one sample, sequenced in a study of CD8+CD57+ T cells in acquired aplastic anemia. Genomic DNA acted as the template from which TCR beta VDJ combination and CDR3 sequence profiling were carried out. From the reads, TCRdb called clonotypes with MiXCR, one entry per CDR3 protein. The table records some 200,000 distinct CDR3 sequences, about half of them present only once. The authors sequenced patients whose flow cytometry had shown CD8+CD57+ cell expansion. Specimen: sorted CD4+, CD8+, or CD8+CD57+ T cells (not recorded which) from PBMCs. These receptors were taken from a human donor with aplastic anemia.

Concerning this clonotype: A much larger clone sits a single nucleotide away, making a read error possible. The genes are TRBV5-6 and TRBJ2-2, with TRBD1 matching over 9 bases. The CDR3 contains 16 residues. Germline CDR1 and CDR2: SGHDT and YYEEEE. The CDR3 nucleotides are TGTGCCAGCAGCCCCCGGGACAGGGCGAACGCCGGGGAGCTGTTTTTT. It translates to CASSPRDRANAGELFF.

This clonotype was detected ten times or more. The chain couples TRBV19 to TRBJ2-5, with 7 bases aligning to TRBD1. Trimming took 3 bases from V and 4 from J; bases not matched to a gene: 11. This CDR3 has 16 residues. CDR1 is LNHDA, CDR2 SQIVND, per germline (reference sequence). The CDR3: CASSITTGRGLETQYF. In DNA form, the CDR3 reads TGTGCCAGTAGTATTACGACAGGGCGAGGTTTAGAGACCCAGTACTTC.

This clonotype was detected ten times or more. The V gene is TRBV5-1, the J gene TRBJ2-3; 12 bases map to TRBD2. CDR3 length equals 14 residues. Germline CDR1 reads SGHRS; CDR2 reads YFSETQ. Trimming took 7 bases from V and 8 from J; bases not matched to a gene: 8. The DNA of the CDR3 is TGCGCCAGCTCTCCCACTAGCGGGGGGCTTACGCAGTATTTT. Translation: CASSPTSGGLTQYF.

At least ten counts were recorded for this clonotype. V usage is TRBV5-6 and J usage is TRBJ2-5; no clear D. Between the trimmed V and J ends, which lost 0 bases and 5 bases, there was a span of 11 bases. This CDR3 contains 14 residues. Germline V gives CDR1 SGHDT, CDR2 YYEEEE. CDR3 loop: CASSLEVGRETQYF. The CDR3 bases are TGTGCCAGCAGCTTGGAGGTGGGTAGGGAGACCCAGTACTTC. The whole variable domain, remainder taken from reference TRBV5-6 and TRBJ2-5, is DAGVTQSPTHLIKTRGQQVTLRCSPKSGHDTVSWYQQALGQGPQFIFQYYEEEERQRGNFPDRFSGHQFPNYSSELNVNALLLGDSALYLCASSLEVGRETQYFGPGTRLLVL.

The chain is built from TRBV2 and TRBJ2-7; D might be TRBD1 (6 bases). With 1 base removed from V and 0 bases from J, the gap between germline ends came to 10 bases. CDR3 length equals 15 residues. Germline V CDR1 and CDR2: SNHLY, FYNNEI. DNA for the CDR3: TGTGCCAGCAGTGAAGGGGGACACCTCTCCTACGAGCAGTACTTC. It translates to CASSEGGHLSYEQYF.

This clonotype has a handful of counts. This chain uses TRBV6-1 with TRBJ1-5, with D unclear. Germline V lookup: CDR1 MNHNS, CDR2 SASEGT. V was clipped by 5 bases and J by 4 bases, with 21 bases between them. This CDR3 has 17 residues. The CDR3 DNA reads as TGTGCCAGCAGTCAAGAGAGTCCAACCATCCGGAATCAGCCCCAGCATTTT. Protein sequence: CASSQESPTIRNQPQHF.

This clonotype was recorded at least ten times. The chain is built from TRBV5-6 and TRBJ1-1, with 10 bases matching TRBD1. The CDR3 extends over 16 amino acids. V was pared by 4 bases and J by 2 bases, with 8 bases of the junction left unmatched. Per the germline V gene, CDR1 is SGHDT and CDR2 is YYEEEE. CDR3 DNA sequence: TGTGCCAGCAGCGAGACAGGGGGCCCGGGCAACACTGAAGCTTTCTTT. Its translation: CASSETGGPGNTEAFF. Filled out from reference TRBV5-6 and TRBJ1-1, the complete variable domain reads DAGVTQSPTHLIKTRGQQVTLRCSPKSGHDTVSWYQQALGQGPQFIFQYYEEEERQRGNFPDRFSGHQFPNYSSELNVNALLLGDSALYLCASSETGGPGNTEAFFGQGTRLTVV.

The chain is built from TRBV20-1 and TRBJ2-1, with D possibly matching TRBD2 (6 bases). V lost 3 bases, J lost 1 base, and 19 bases lay in between. This CDR3 has 17 residues. The germline V gene has CDR1 DFQATT and CDR2 SNEGSKA (reference sequence). CDR3 residues: CSASWGERPTSYNEQFF. DNA of the CDR3: TGCAGTGCTAGCTGGGGGGAGCGGCCCACGTCCTACAATGAGCAGTTCTTC.

This clonotype was found a few times. The gene calls are TRBV4-1 and TRBJ2-3; 9 bases are shared with TRBD2. Unmatched junction bases numbered 5, after V lost 5 bases and J lost 2 bases. This CDR3 has 15 residues. CDR1 MGHRA and CDR2 YSYEKL come from the germline V gene. CDR3 sequence reads: CASSARLADTDTQYF. CDR3 sequence (DNA): TGCGCCAGCAGCGCACGACTAGCGGACACAGATACGCAGTATTTT.

This clonotype was seen at least ten times. The chain uses TRBV12-3 or TRBV12-4 and TRBJ2-2; the D gene is possibly TRBD1 (6 bases). The CDR3 runs to 18 residues. The V gene lost 0 bases and the J gene lost 9 bases, with 23 bases spanning the gap. As DNA, the CDR3 is TGTGCCAGCAGTTTAGCCCAGACAGGCGTAGAGGGAACCAGGGAGCTGTTTTTT. The encoded protein is CASSLAQTGVEGTRELFF.

The rearrangement uses TRBV7-9 and TRBJ2-7; 10 nucleotides line up with TRBD1. Germline V gene lookup returns CDR1 SEHNR and CDR2 FQNEAQ (reference sequence). The CDR3 spans 16 residues. Trimming cost V 5 bases and J 2 bases; bases outside gene matches: 9. The CDR3 sequence is CASSPDPGQGTYEQYF. CDR3 bases: TGTGCCAGCAGCCCGGACCCGGGACAGGGGACCTACGAGCAGTACTTC.

This clonotype showed up just a few times. CDR3 residues: CASSPLPLAGGNTGELFF. As DNA, the CDR3 is TGTGCCAGCAGCCCCCTGCCCCTAGCGGGGGGGAACACCGGGGAGCTGTTTTTT. The chain couples TRBV3-1 to TRBJ2-2, with TRBD2 matching 11 bases. This CDR3 is built from 18 residues. V was pared by 4 bases and J by 1 base, with 8 bases of the junction left unmatched. CDR1 and CDR2 from the germline V gene are LGHDT and YNNKEL (reference sequence).

This clonotype was counted a few times. CDR3 nucleotide sequence: TGTGCCTGGATCCCTACTGGTCAGTCCAATGAGCAGTTCTTC. Translation gives CAWIPTGQSNEQFF. V and J are TRBV30 and TRBJ2-1; D is unclear. Germline values: CDR1 GTSNPN, CDR2 SVGIG (reference sequence). The ends were cut back, 4 bases at V and 6 bases at J, with 16 bases in the middle. The CDR3 is 14 amino acids.

Comments on this clonotype: It may be a read error: a sequence one base away is much more abundant. The V gene is TRBV5-6, the J gene TRBJ1-3, with TRBD1 matching 12 bases. Germline CDR1 SGHDT, CDR2 YYEEEE. This CDR3 comprises 17 residues. The CDR3 nucleotides read TGTGCCAGCAGCAAGGGACAGGGGGCTATCGCTGGAGACACCATATATTTT. This translates into CASSKGQGAIAGDTIYF.

This clonotype was counted between two and nine times. With a much larger clone just one base away, this may be a read error. The chain uses TRBV6-4 and TRBJ1-1; D is unclear. V dropped 8 bases and J dropped 1 base, with 14 bases sitting between them. CDR1 MRHNA and CDR2 SNTAGT come from the germline V gene. The CDR3 has 14 amino acids. DNA for the CDR3: TGTGCCAGCCTGGACGGAAATCGGAACACTGAAGCTTTCTTT. Encoded protein: CASLDGNRNTEAFF.

This clonotype was recorded many times. The V gene is TRBV7-2, the J gene TRBJ1-1; 7 bases are a match to TRBD1. J gave up 14 bases and V 1 base, and 10 bases lay outside the gene matches. Germline V gene lookup returns CDR1 SGHTA and CDR2 FQGNSA. The CDR3 loop spans 13 amino acids. Written as DNA, the CDR3 is TGTGCCAGCAGCTTAGGCCTTGACAGGGATTTGTTCTTT. Its translation: CASSLGLDRDLFF.

In its sample, this clonotype was seen many times. The chain has TRBV7-2 and TRBJ2-5; TRBD2 might be the D (6 bases). Germline V gene sequence: CDR1 SGHTA, CDR2 FQGNSA. CDR3 size: 14 residues. V was cut by 5 bases and J by 2 bases, with 12 bases left in between. The CDR3 region is CASSQLGGQETQYF. As DNA, the CDR3 is TGTGCCAGCAGCCAGTTGGGGGGACAAGAGACCCAGTACTTC.

V is TRBV6-4 and J is TRBJ2-5; 7 bases match TRBD2. With V trimmed by 6 bases and J by 6 bases, 7 bases remained unmatched. CDR1 MRHNA and CDR2 SNTAGT come from the germline V gene. The CDR3 sequence is 13 residues long. The CDR3 sequence: CASSGEGVKTQYF. The DNA for the CDR3 is TGTGCCAGCAGCGGGGAGGGCGTGAAGACCCAGTACTTC.